The subject of this entry is one T cell receptor (beta chain). CDR1 is GTSNPN, CDR2 SVGIG, per germline (reference sequence). V lost 8 bases to trimming and J lost 3 bases; unmatched junction nucleotides: 7. The CDR3 contains 12 residues. From the RT-PCR reads, TCRdb called clonotypes with MiXCR, one entry per CDR3 protein. The table records more than 600,000 distinct CDR3 sequences, under 20% of them present only once. The sample belongs to a study of response to subunit inactivated influenza vaccine. This material consisted of PBMCs from blood, taken more than 4 days after vaccination. This receptor was taken from a man over 45 who received an inactivated influenza vaccine. V and J are TRBV30 and TRBJ2-7, with 7 positions matching TRBD1. The CDR3 nucleotides are TGTGCCGGGACGGGACAGTACTACGAGCAGTACTTC. It translates to CAGTGQYYEQYF. The variable domain in full, with the rest retrieved from reference TRBV30 and TRBJ2-7, is SQTIHQWPATLVQPVGSPLSLECTVEGTSNPNLYWYRQAAGRGLQLLFYSVGIGQISSEVPQNLSASRPQDRQFILSSKKLLLSDSGFYLCAGTGQYYEQYFGPGTRLTVT.